This T cell receptor (beta chain) was obtained from a study of blood T cells in healthy people across ages. This clonotype occurred a few times. The V segment lost 4 bases and the J segment 2 bases; nucleotides outside the gene matches: 7. The CDR3 extends over 15 amino acids. Primed by a sample-barcoded 5' primer and a J-beta primer mix, a second PCR proceeded for 7 to 11 cycles. All samples yielded 3 million or more CDR3-containing paired-end reads. TCRdb ran MiXCR on the 5' RACE reads and lists one entry per CDR3 protein. The sample has under 2,000,000 distinct CDR3 sequences, less than 50% seen once.

This sequence originates from a woman aged 40 to 49 in good health. The material sequenced was blood. The chain joins TRBV12-3 or TRBV12-4 to TRBJ2-7; 8 bases map to TRBD1. DNA of the CDR3: TGTGCCAGCAGTTCCGGGACAGGAATTCCCTACGAGCAGTACTTC. Amino acids: CASSSGTGIPYEQYF.